What follows describes a single TCR beta chain. Its antigen is not identified. The TCR beta CDR3 regions underwent amplification using RNA transcripts as the source. HTBI primers were the set used in a first-round RT-PCR of the TCR CDR3. TCRdb passed the multiplex PCR reads through MiXCR, listing each CDR3 protein once. The profile shows 560,000 or so distinct CDR3 sequences, 40% to 55% of them singletons. The sample is drawn from a study of T cells in Graves' hyperthyroidism and ophthalmopathy. Broader study findings: Before onset, ophthalmopathy was predicted by the model a median roughly six months earlier. Most thyroid clonotypes expanded above 0.001 were also detected in blood.

J gave up 7 bases and V 8 bases, and 4 bases lay outside the gene matches. Germline CDR1 reads SQVTM; CDR2 reads ANQGSEA. CDR3 length: 10 residues. No ophthalmopathy progression within 18 months constituted stable Graves' hyperthyroidism. Diagnoses used clinical symptoms, serum thyroxine and TRAb, thyroid ultrasound and orbital computed tomography. The rearrangement uses TRBV29-1 and TRBJ1-1; 7 positions match TRBD1. The sample consisted of peripheral blood or thyroid tissue (not recorded which). This receptor was obtained from a young woman with Graves' hyperthyroidism. As DNA, the CDR3 is TGCAGCCACGGACAGGTTGAAGCTTTCTTT. Protein product: CSHGQVEAFF.